The entry below describes one TCR beta chain. This entry comes from a study of T-cell memory formation after mild COVID-19. Looking at the study overall: Largely donor-specific TCR clusters were found.

Constant-segment-primed 5'RACE gave TCR alpha and TCR beta cDNA libraries with sample barcodes and UMIs. TCRdb recomputed calls from the 5' RACE reads with MiXCR, one row per CDR3 protein. The sample lists about 340,000 distinct CDR3 sequences; about an eighth were seen once. The CDR3 has 15 residues. The V and J genes are TRBV1 and TRBJ2-7; the DNA was not used to check the table's D call, TRBD1. TRBV1 is recorded as a pseudogene. This clonotype was obtained from a man between 18 and 29 years old who had mild COVID-19 (a few samples of this study predate the infection). Cell type and time point are not known. Specimen: PBMCs or a T cell subset sorted from them (not recorded which). CDR3: CTSSGGQLSSYEQYV. The DNA of the CDR3 is TGCACCAGCAGCGGCGGACAGTTAAGCTCCTACGAGCAGTACGTC.